Shown below are 8 T cell receptor beta chains from a single sample sequenced in a study of CD8 T cells in ankylosing spondylitis. TCRdb ran MiXCR on the 5' RACE reads and lists one entry per CDR3 protein. The sample has approximately 350,000 distinct CDR3 sequences; approximately 14% are singletons. Sequencing was done on a sample of blood, either unsorted or a sorted T cell fraction (not recorded which). Source of these receptors: a male donor with ankylosing spondylitis or in good health (not recorded which).

The chain has TRBV11-3 and TRBJ2-7; possibly TRBD1 for D (6 bases). This CDR3 has 15 amino acids. Germline values: CDR1 SGHNT, CDR2 YENEEA. Trimming took 4 bases from V and 2 from J, leaving 15 bases between them. The CDR3 DNA follows: TGTGCCAGCAGCTCTTACCGGGACACTGCCTACGAGCAGTACTTC. Its translation is CASSSYRDTAYEQYF.

This clonotype was counted a few times. The chain links TRBV7-2 to TRBJ1-4; a weak D match, TRBD1 (5 bases). Deletions cut 1 base from V and 8 bases from J, with 11 bases between. CDR1 and CDR2 (germline): SGHTA, FQGNSA. CDR3 size: 14 residues. CDR3 in amino acids: CASSLEVGGEKLFF. CDR3 bases: TGTGCCAGCAGCTTAGAAGTCGGGGGAGAAAAACTGTTTTTT.

The sample holds a few counts of this clonotype. The chain couples TRBV3-1 to TRBJ2-3; D is tentatively TRBD1 or TRBD2 (5 bases each). Per germline, CDR1 LGHDT and CDR2 YNNKEL (reference sequence). V shed 4 bases and J shed 6 bases, with 20 bases lying between them. There are 16 residues in the CDR3. The chain's CDR3 is CASSPPGTRPRDTQYF. CDR3 nucleotide sequence: TGTGCCAGCAGCCCCCCCGGGACCCGCCCACGCGATACGCAGTATTTT.

The sample holds a few counts of this clonotype. V and J are TRBV12-3 or TRBV12-4 and TRBJ2-2, with a possible D match to TRBD1 (5 bases). V gave up 6 bases and J gave up 1 base, with 12 bases separating them. The CDR3 has 15 residues. CDR3 amino acids: CASSRKGQNTGELFF. The CDR3 DNA is TGTGCCAGCAGCCGAAAGGGGCAGAACACCGGGGAGCTGTTTTTT.

In this sample, this clonotype turned up a few times. The chain recombines TRBV19 with TRBJ1-3; no firm D call. V was clipped by 0 bases and J by 0 bases, with 9 bases between them. Per the germline V gene, CDR1 is LNHDA and CDR2 is SQIVND (reference sequence). The CDR3 spans 16 residues. This CDR3 is CASSIDGAVSGNTIYF. CDR3 coding DNA: TGTGCCAGTAGTATAGATGGCGCTGTCTCTGGAAACACCATATATTTT.

This clonotype has just a few counts. The V and J genes are TRBV5-1 and TRBJ1-1, with TRBD1 as a possible D gene (6 bases). Trimming removed 0 bases from V and 4 bases from J, with 16 bases in between. The CDR3 length is 16 residues. CDR1 and CDR2 from the germline V gene are SGHRS and YFSETQ. CDR3 in DNA: TGCGCCAGCAGCTTGGGGAGCGGGGGGCGTAGCACTGAAGCTTTCTTT. It translates to CASSLGSGGRSTEAFF. The variable domain in full, with the rest retrieved from reference TRBV5-1 and TRBJ1-1, is KAGVTQTPRYLIKTRGQQVTLSCSPISGHRSVSWYQQTPGQGLQFLFEYFSETQRNKGNFPGRFSGRQFSNSRSEMNVSTLELGDSALYLCASSLGSGGRSTEAFFGQGTRLTVV.

This clonotype was counted only a few times. The chain carries TRBV18 and TRBJ1-5; tentative D call: TRBD1 (5 bases). Trimming left V 3 bases short and J 4 bases short, with 19 bases between. The germline V gene has CDR1 KGHSH and CDR2 LQKENI. The CDR3 sequence is 17 residues long. As DNA, the CDR3 is TGTGCCAGCTCACCGCGGAAGGGTGATGGGGCGAATCAGCCCCAGCATTTT. This encodes CASSPRKGDGANQPQHF.

This clonotype appeared many times. CDR3 region: CASSRERNEQFF. CDR3 DNA sequence: TGTGCCAGCAGCCGAGAGAGGAATGAGCAGTTCTTC. This chain connects TRBV11-2 to TRBJ2-1; D gene unclear. Germline lookup yields CDR1 SGHAT and CDR2 FQNNGV. The CDR3 extends over 12 amino acids. The V and J ends lost 5 bases and 7 bases respectively, with 9 bases between them.